The 5 T cell receptor beta chains below come from one sample, sequenced in a study of shared clonotypes between healthy human individuals. The table came from immunoSEQ multiplex PCR; TCRdb's copy has only in-frame clones and leaves some out. The data hold under 650,000 clones, with almost 97% observed a single time. The specimen was naive CD4+ T cells sorted from blood. Described subset: CD45RA+ positively selected. These receptors all come from a woman in her thirties in good health.

J is TRBJ2-7 and V is TRBV11-2, with TRBD2 matching over 9 bases. The ends lost 3 bases at V and 1 base at J; junction bases unmatched: 4. CDR1 SGHAT and CDR2 FQNNGV come from the germline V gene. The CDR3 length is 15 residues. The DNA for the CDR3 is TGTGCCAGCAGCTTCACTAGCGGGCAATCCTACGAGCAGTACTTC. It specifies CASSFTSGQSYEQYF.

The chain recombines TRBV2 with TRBJ2-1, with a possible D match to TRBD2 (7 bases). Germline CDR1 and CDR2: SNHLY and FYNNEI. CDR3 length: 12 residues. Trimming pared 6 bases from V and 12 bases from J, leaving 15 bases between. This CDR3 is CASSEGGGPQFF. CDR3 nucleotides: TGTGCCAGCAGCGAGGGGGGGGGTCCGCAGTTCTTC. Looking up the rest from reference TRBV2 and TRBJ2-1 gives the full variable domain: EPEVTQTPSHQVTQMGQEVILRCVPISNHLYFYWYRQILGQKVEFLVSFYNNEISEKSEIFDDQFSVERPDGSNFTLKIRSTKLEDSAMYFCASSEGGGPQFFGPGTRLTVL.

J is TRBJ2-3 and V is TRBV7-9; 7 bases are a match to TRBD2. J was trimmed by 2 bases and V by 5 bases; bases with no gene match: 7. The CDR3 covers 15 residues. CDR1 and CDR2 from the germline V gene are SEHNR and FQNEAQ (reference sequence). CDR3 protein: CASSVLAAYTDTQYF. The CDR3 DNA sequence: TGTGCCAGCAGCGTCCTAGCGGCCTACACAGATACGCAGTATTTT.

The genes are TRBV5-1 and TRBJ2-1, with 10 bases fitting TRBD2. The CDR3 consists of 13 residues. The germline V gene has CDR1 SGHRS and CDR2 YFSETQ. V was clipped by 4 bases and J by 8 bases; unmatched bases: 3. The CDR3 nucleotides read TGCGCCAGCAGCCCTAGCGGGAGTTATGAGCAGTTCTTC. Residues: CASSPSGSYEQFF. The whole variable domain, remainder taken from reference TRBV5-1 and TRBJ2-1, is KAGVTQTPRYLIKTRGQQVTLSCSPISGHRSVSWYQQTPGQGLQFLFEYFSETQRNKGNFPGRFSGRQFSNSRSEMNVSTLELGDSALYLCASSPSGSYEQFFGPGTRLTVL.

The chain uses TRBV5-1 and TRBJ1-2; the D gene is possibly TRBD1 (6 bases). The CDR3 is made up of 14 amino acids. Germline V gene sequence: CDR1 SGHRS, CDR2 YFSETQ. The V end was cut by 8 bases, the J end by 0 bases, with 14 bases between. The CDR3 region has the DNA TGCGCCAGTGCCCGGACAGCAGCTAACTATGGCTACACCTTC. Translation: CASARTAANYGYTF. Together with reference TRBV5-1 and TRBJ1-2, the CDR3 gives the full variable domain: KAGVTQTPRYLIKTRGQQVTLSCSPISGHRSVSWYQQTPGQGLQFLFEYFSETQRNKGNFPGRFSGRQFSNSRSEMNVSTLELGDSALYLCASARTAANYGYTFGSGTRLTVV.